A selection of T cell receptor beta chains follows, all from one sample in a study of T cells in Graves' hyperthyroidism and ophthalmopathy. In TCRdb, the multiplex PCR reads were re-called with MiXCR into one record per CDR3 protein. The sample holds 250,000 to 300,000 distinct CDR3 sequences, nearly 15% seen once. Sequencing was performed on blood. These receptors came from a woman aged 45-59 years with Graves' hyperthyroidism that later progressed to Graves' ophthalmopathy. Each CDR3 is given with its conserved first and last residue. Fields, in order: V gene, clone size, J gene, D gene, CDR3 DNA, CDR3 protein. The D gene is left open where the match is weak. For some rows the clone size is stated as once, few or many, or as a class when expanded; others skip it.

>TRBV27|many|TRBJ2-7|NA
TGTGCCAGCAGCCGGGAGATCTCCTACGAGCAGTACTTC
CASSREISYEQYF
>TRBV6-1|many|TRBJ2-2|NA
TGTGCCAGCAGACAGGGTGGCACCGGGGAGCTGTTTTTT
CASRQGGTGELFF
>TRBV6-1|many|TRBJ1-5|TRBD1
TGTGCCAGCACTGGACAGGGGAACAGCAATCAGCCCCAGCATTTT
CASTGQGNSNQPQHF
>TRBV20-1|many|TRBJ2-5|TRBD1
TGCAGTGCTAGAGGACAGGGAGATGGCCTAGTTGGGACCCAGTACTTC
CSARGQGDGLVGTQYF
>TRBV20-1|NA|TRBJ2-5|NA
TGCAGTGCTAGACCCAGGAGAGAGACCCAGTACTTC
CSARPRRETQYF
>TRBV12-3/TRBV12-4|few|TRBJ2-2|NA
TGTGCCAGCAGTCCCCGAGGGTCAAACACCGGGGAGCTGTTTTTT
CASSPRGSNTGELFF
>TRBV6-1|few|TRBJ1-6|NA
TGTGCCAGCAGTGAAACAGGCCGCGGGGGCTATAATTCACCCCTCCACTTT
CASSETGRGGYNSPLHF
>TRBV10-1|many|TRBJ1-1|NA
TGCGCCAGCAGCCCAGCAAGGGAGAGGAACACTGAAGCTTTCTTT
CASSPARERNTEAFF
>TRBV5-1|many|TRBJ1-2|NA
TGCGCCAGCAGCCTGGGGGGGCGAACCAACTATGGCTACACCTTC
CASSLGGRTNYGYTF
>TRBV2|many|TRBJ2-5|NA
TGTGCCAGCAAATCTAGCGCAGAGACCCAGTACTTC
CASKSSAETQYF
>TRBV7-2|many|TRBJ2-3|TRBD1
TGTGCCAGCAGCGGATGGGACAGGGGAGTAGATACGCAGTATTTT
CASSGWDRGVDTQYF
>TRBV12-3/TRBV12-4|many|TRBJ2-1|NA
TGTGCCAGCAGTTTAGCGTTGGGGGACCTCTCCTACAATGAGCAGTTCTTC
CASSLALGDLSYNEQFF
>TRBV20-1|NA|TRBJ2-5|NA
TGCAGTGCTAGCGGGGGTAGTCCCCAAGAGACCCAGTACTTC
CSASGGSPQETQYF
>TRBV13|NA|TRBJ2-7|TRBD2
TGTGCCAGCAGCTTAGTGGCTAGCGGGAGGTACGAGCAGTACTTC
CASSLVASGRYEQYF
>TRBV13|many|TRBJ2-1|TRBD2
TGTGCCAGCAGCTCCAATAGCGGGAGAGGAAGGAATGAGCAGTTCTTC
CASSSNSGRGRNEQFF
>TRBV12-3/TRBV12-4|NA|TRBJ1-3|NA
TGTGCCAGCAGTTTGGCGGGGCCTTACTCTGGAAACACCATATATTTT
CASSLAGPYSGNTIYF
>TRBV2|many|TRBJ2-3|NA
TGTGCCAGCACGGTGATACAGGCAGGAACAGATACGCAGTATTTT
CASTVIQAGTDTQYF
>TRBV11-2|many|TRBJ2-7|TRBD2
TGTGCCAGCATCGACCCGGGGTCTAGCGGGAGAGAGCAGTACTTC
CASIDPGSSGREQYF
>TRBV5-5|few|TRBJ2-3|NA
TGTGCCAGCAACTATAGGGGCGGGATAGCAGATACGCAGTATTTT
CASNYRGGIADTQYF
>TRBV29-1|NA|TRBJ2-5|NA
TGCAGCGTTGAATCCGGGGCAGGGGCAGAGACCCAGTACTTC
CSVESGAGAETQYF
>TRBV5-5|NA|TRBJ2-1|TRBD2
TGTGCCAGCAGCGCGGGACTAGCGGGAGTATATGAGCAGTTCTTC
CASSAGLAGVYEQFF
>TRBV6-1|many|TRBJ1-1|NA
TGTGCCAGCAATCGGGGGGGGAACACTGAAGCTTTCTTT
CASNRGGNTEAFF
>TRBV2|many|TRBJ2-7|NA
TGTGCCAGCAGTGAGGCAGGGGAGCAGTACTTC
CASSEAGEQYF
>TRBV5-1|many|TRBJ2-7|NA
TGCGCCAGCAGCTCCGATGGAATTGGAGAGCAGTACTTC
CASSSDGIGEQYF
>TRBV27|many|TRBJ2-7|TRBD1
TGTGCCAGCAGTTCCTACAGGGGGAACGAGCAGTACTTC
CASSSYRGNEQYF
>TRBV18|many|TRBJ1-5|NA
TGTGCCAGCTCCCAAGGTGGACACGGCAATCAGCCCCAGCATTTT
CASSQGGHGNQPQHF
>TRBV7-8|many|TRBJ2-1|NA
TGTGCCAGCAGCCTCCCGTCCTATGAGCAGTTCTTC
CASSLPSYEQFF
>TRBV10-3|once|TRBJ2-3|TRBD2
TGTGCCATCTGCCCCGGGACTAGCGGGAGCACAGATACGCAGTATTTT
CAICPGTSGSTDTQYF
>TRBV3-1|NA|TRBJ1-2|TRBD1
TGTGCCAGCAGCCAAGAGACGGGACAGCGGATCGATGGCTACACCTTC
CASSQETGQRIDGYTF
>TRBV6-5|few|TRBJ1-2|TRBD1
TGTGCCAGCAGTTACTCGACAGGGGGCGCGAACTATGGCTACACCTTC
CASSYSTGGANYGYTF
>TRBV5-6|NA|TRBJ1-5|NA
TGTGCCAGCAGCCGGACGGGCGGGGATCAGCCCCAGCATTTT
CASSRTGGDQPQHF
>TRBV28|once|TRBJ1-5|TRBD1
TGTGCCAGCAGTTCGCAGGGGGCGCAGCAGCCCCAGCATTTT
CASSSQGAQQPQHF
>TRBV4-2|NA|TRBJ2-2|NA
TGTGCCAGCAGCCAAGATTTTGGGAGGACTAACACCGGGGAGCTGTTTTTT
CASSQDFGRTNTGELFF
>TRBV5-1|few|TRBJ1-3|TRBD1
TGCGCCAGCAGCTTCTCCGGGACAGGGAACTCTGGAAACACCATATATTTT
CASSFSGTGNSGNTIYF
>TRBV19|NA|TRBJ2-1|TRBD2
TGTGCTTCTTCCGGGACTAGCTCCCTCCATGAGCAGTTCTTC
CASSGTSSLHEQFF
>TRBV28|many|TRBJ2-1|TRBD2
TGTGCCAGCAGTTTGGGGTCGACTAAAAAGCAGCTAGCGGGAGGAACGCCCTACAATGAGCAGTTCTTC
CASSLGSTKKQLAGGTPYNEQFF
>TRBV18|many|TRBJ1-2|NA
TGTGCCAGCTCACCCAGAGGTGAGGGAGGCTACACCTTC
CASSPRGEGGYTF